This T cell receptor beta chain was obtained from a study of response to subunit inactivated influenza vaccine. Study conclusions and caveats: Authors suggested few new T cells are recruited by each seasonal influenza vaccination.

There are 16 residues in the CDR3. V was clipped by 4 bases and J by 5 bases; unmatched bases: 9. From germline, CDR1 is KGHDR and CDR2 SFDVKD. On this clonotype: What it binds is unknown.

In TCRdb, the RT-PCR reads were re-called with MiXCR into one record per CDR3 protein. This table holds about 780,000 distinct CDR3 sequences, roughly 18% found once. This clonotype originated in a man in his forties or fifties who received an inactivated influenza vaccine. This chain uses TRBV24-1 with TRBJ2-2; TRBD1 aligns across 7 bases. Sequences were derived from PBMCs from blood, sampled roughly 5 days after vaccination. The CDR3 nucleotides read TGTGCCACCAGTGACCCTATTAGACAGGGAACCGGGGAGCTGTTTTTT. This translates into CATSDPIRQGTGELFF.